This TCR beta chain was obtained from a study of blood T cell repertoires in COVID-19. At the level of the study: The United States, Italy and Spain were the sources of the acute and convalescent COVID-19 samples. T cells, B-cell-depleted T cells, or PBMCs provided the cDNA or gDNA that served as material.

This clone was observed once. Original data processing: It was from reference gene primer amplification that nucleated cell counts were estimated. The protocol was immunoSEQ multiplex PCR, while the TCRdb copy is restricted to in-frame clones and leaves out a portion. The D gene and trimming were derived from the DNA, and the V and J assignments and clone size from that table. Here the sample spans hundreds of thousands of clones, 84% being singletons. The TCR was taken from a woman of 80 years or more with active or convalescent COVID-19. The sequenced material came from peripheral blood.

CDR3 amino acids: CASSAGGLYNEQFF. CDR3 in DNA: TGTGCCAGCAGCGCCGGCGGACTATACAATGAGCAGTTCTTC. V usage is TRBV9 and J usage is TRBJ2-1, with TRBD2 as a possible D gene (6 bases). The CDR3 runs 14 residues. Germline CDR1 is SGDLS and CDR2 is YYNGEE. Deletions cut 3 bases from V and 4 bases from J, with 11 bases between.